This T cell receptor beta chain originates from a study of blood T cell repertoires in COVID-19. Study details: The cDNA or gDNA used as material had been derived from T cells, B-cell-depleted T cells, or PBMCs.

Germline CDR1 and CDR2: MNHEY and SMNVEV (reference sequence). With V trimmed by 3 bases and J by 4 bases, 4 bases remained unmatched. CDR3 length: 15 residues. Source study methods: The assay estimated nucleated cells by amplifying reference gene primers. Data came from immunoSEQ multiplex PCR; TCRdb stores just in-frame clones and leaves some out. The V and J calls and clone size are taken from that table; D and trimming were inferred from the DNA. The sample includes around 94,000 clones, approximately 88% of them seen just once. This clonotype was obtained from a human donor in a cohort sampled during active COVID-19. The sample comprised peripheral blood. V and J are TRBV27 and TRBJ1-2, with 11 nucleotides matching TRBD1. This CDR3 reads CASSFRGQGVYGYTF. The CDR3 region has the DNA TGTGCCAGCAGTTTCCGGGGACAGGGGGTCTATGGCTACACCTTC.